This T cell receptor beta chain is drawn from a study of patients and donors after allogeneic stem cell transplantation. This clonotype has at least ten counts. With V trimmed by 1 base and J by 9 bases, 8 bases remained unmatched. The CDR3 totals 15 residues. Per germline, CDR1 SGHAT and CDR2 FQNNGV. TCRdb redid the calling of the RT-PCR reads with MiXCR, one entry per CDR3 protein. This table has some 230,000 distinct CDR3 sequences, roughly 14% appearing once. The sample was blood, either unsorted or a sorted T cell fraction (not recorded which). The genes are TRBV11-2 and TRBJ2-1, with 8 nucleotides matching TRBD2. The source is a human donor who was either an allogeneic HSCT recipient or a stem cell or donor lymphocyte infusion donor (not recorded which). It is not recorded whose cells these are; they may come from a transplant donor. This CDR3 is CASSLGAGALGEQFF. In nucleotides, the CDR3 is TGTGCCAGCAGCTTAGGAGCGGGAGCTTTGGGTGAGCAGTTCTTC.